The rows below give T cell receptor beta chains drawn from one sample of a study of cytomegalovirus exposure and HLA in healthy donors. Sequencing was performed with immunoSEQ multiplex PCR; in TCRdb, only in-frame clones are kept and a portion is missing. Found here are more than 110,000 clones, under 80% of them singletons; the top ten hold 2.8%. Sequencing used PBMCs. These receptors came from a male donor in good health and CMV-seronegative. Both conserved end residues are part of each CDR3. A D gene is named only where the DNA matches it firmly. Size is omitted from some rows. Given values are once, few, many or a class for expanded clones.

cdr3_length	clone_size	v_call	d_call	j_call	cdr3_aa	cdr3_nt
15	once	TRBV2	TRBD2	TRBJ2-7	CASAKPGGNSYEQYF	TGTGCCAGCGCCAAGCCGGGGGGGAACTCCTACGAGCAGTACTTC
15	-	TRBV9	TRBD2	TRBJ2-1	CASSVSGGAVNEQFF	TGTGCCAGCAGCGTCAGCGGGGGGGCCGTGAATGAGCAGTTCTTC
15	-	TRBV13	-	TRBJ2-7	CASSLPGQGRHEQYF	TGTGCCAGCAGCCTACCCGGGCAGGGCCGACACGAGCAGTACTTC
13	few	TRBV5-4	TRBD2	TRBJ2-1	CASSLELAGVQFF	TGTGCCAGCAGCTTGGAACTAGCGGGGGTTCAGTTCTTC
14	-	TRBV5-3	-	TRBJ2-7	CARSWGNSNYEQYF	TGTGCCAGAAGCTGGGGCAACAGCAACTACGAGCAGTACTTC
13	-	TRBV11-3	-	TRBJ1-6	CASSRTTGSPLHF	TGTGCCAGCAGTAGGACAACGGGTTCACCCCTCCACTTT
17	-	TRBV18	TRBD2	TRBJ2-2	CASSPPGLAGIVGELFF	TGTGCCAGCTCACCACCGGGACTAGCGGGAATTGTCGGGGAGCTGTTTTTT
13	-	TRBV6-5	-	TRBJ1-1	CASKGVQNTEAFF	TGTGCCAGCAAGGGGGTTCAGAACACTGAAGCTTTCTTT
15	-	TRBV28	-	TRBJ2-5	CASSFMYGGQETQYF	TGTGCCAGCAGTTTTATGTACGGGGGCCAAGAGACCCAGTACTTC
14	-	TRBV18	-	TRBJ1-1	CASSRRVQNTEAFF	TGTGCCAGCTCACGCAGGGTCCAGAACACTGAAGCTTTCTTT
15	-	TRBV5-1	TRBD1	TRBJ2-7	CASSSGTGGFYEQYF	TGCGCCAGCAGCTCCGGGACAGGGGGCTTTTACGAGCAGTACTTC
15	-	TRBV19	TRBD2	TRBJ2-7	CASSPSSGFDYEQYF	TGTGCCAGTAGTCCATCTAGCGGGTTCGACTACGAGCAGTACTTC
14	-	TRBV18	TRBD1	TRBJ2-1	CASSQTGTDNEQFF	TGTGCCAGCTCACAGACCGGGACAGACAATGAGCAGTTCTTC
15	-	TRBV7-9	-	TRBJ1-5	CASSFSTGSNQPQHF	TGTGCCAGCAGCTTCTCGACTGGTAGCAATCAGCCCCAGCATTTT
14	-	TRBV29-1	-	TRBJ2-1	CSVVAPRSGNEQFF	TGCAGCGTTGTGGCTCCCCGGTCGGGGAATGAGCAGTTCTTC
21	-	TRBV9	TRBD2	TRBJ2-1	CASSVATRLAGGVQAEDEQFF	TGTGCCAGCAGCGTAGCTACCCGACTAGCGGGGGGGGTACAGGCGGAGGATGAGCAGTTCTTC
14	few	TRBV5-4	-	TRBJ2-5	CASSLGLEQETQYF	TGTGCCAGCAGCCTAGGACTCGAGCAAGAGACCCAGTACTTC